This record concerns one T cell receptor (beta chain) sequence. This entry comes from a study of cytomegalovirus exposure and HLA in healthy donors. The data were produced by immunoSEQ multiplex PCR, yet TCRdb's version contains in-frame clones alone and is incomplete. In the table there are 150,000 to 180,000 clones, approximately 86% of which are singletons. The V end was cut by 0 bases, the J end by 3 bases, with 7 bases between. CDR1 and CDR2 (germline): SGHDT, YYEEEE. The CDR3 has 14 residues. It was the 120-subject validation cohort, separate from the roughly 700-subject first cohort, to which the donors belonged.

The chain is built from TRBV5-6 and TRBJ1-3; D is unresolved. The sample taken for sequencing was PBMCs. The receptor was derived from a human donor in good health. The CDR3 loop reads CASSLGPVGNTIYF. Here the CDR3 DNA reads TGTGCCAGCAGCTTGGGGCCAGTTGGAAACACCATATATTTT.